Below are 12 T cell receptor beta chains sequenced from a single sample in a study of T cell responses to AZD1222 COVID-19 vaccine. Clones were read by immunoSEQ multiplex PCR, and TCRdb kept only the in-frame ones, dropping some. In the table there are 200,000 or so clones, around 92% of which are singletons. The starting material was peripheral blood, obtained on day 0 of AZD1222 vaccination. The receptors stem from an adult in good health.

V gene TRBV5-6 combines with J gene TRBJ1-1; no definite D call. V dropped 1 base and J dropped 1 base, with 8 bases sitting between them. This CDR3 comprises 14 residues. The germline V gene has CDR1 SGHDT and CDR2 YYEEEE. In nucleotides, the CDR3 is TGTGCCAGCAGCTTGACCGCCAGGAACACTGAAGCTTTCTTT. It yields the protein CASSLTARNTEAFF.

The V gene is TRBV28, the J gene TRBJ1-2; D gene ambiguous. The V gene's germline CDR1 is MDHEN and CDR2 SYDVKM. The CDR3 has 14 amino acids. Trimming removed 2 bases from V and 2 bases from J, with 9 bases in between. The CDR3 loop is CASSLHQGNYGYTF. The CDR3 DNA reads TGTGCCAGCAGTTTACACCAAGGGAACTATGGCTACACCTTC.

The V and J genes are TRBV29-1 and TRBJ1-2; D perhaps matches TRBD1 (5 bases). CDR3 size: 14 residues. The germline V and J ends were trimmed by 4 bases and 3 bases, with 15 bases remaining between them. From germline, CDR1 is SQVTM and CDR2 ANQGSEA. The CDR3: CSVVGGLGDYGYTF. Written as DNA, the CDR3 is TGCAGCGTTGTGGGGGGATTGGGGGACTATGGCTACACCTTC.

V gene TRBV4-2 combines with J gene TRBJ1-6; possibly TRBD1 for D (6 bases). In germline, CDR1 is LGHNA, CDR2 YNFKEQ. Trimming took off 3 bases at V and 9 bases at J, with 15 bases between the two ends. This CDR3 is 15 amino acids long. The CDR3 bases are TGTGCCAGCAGCCAGGGGAACAGGGTGATTTCACCCCTCCACTTT. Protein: CASSQGNRVISPLHF.

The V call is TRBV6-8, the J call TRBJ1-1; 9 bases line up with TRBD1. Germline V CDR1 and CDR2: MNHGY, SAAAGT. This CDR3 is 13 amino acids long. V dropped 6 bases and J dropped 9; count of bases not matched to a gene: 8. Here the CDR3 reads CASSLDRGNKAFF. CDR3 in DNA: TGTGCCAGCAGCCTTGACAGGGGGAATAAAGCTTTCTTT.

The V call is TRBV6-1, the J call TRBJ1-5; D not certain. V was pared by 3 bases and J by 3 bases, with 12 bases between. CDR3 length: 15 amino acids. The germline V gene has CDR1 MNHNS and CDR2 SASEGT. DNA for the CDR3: TGTGCCAGCAGTGAGTTGCGGGATTCCAATCAGCCCCAGCATTTT. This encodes CASSELRDSNQPQHF.

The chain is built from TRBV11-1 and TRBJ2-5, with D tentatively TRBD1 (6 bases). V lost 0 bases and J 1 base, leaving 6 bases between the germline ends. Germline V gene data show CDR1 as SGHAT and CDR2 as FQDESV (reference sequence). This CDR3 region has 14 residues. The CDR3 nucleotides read TGTGCCAGCAGCTTAGCGGACAGCCAAGAGACCCAGTACTTC. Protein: CASSLADSQETQYF.

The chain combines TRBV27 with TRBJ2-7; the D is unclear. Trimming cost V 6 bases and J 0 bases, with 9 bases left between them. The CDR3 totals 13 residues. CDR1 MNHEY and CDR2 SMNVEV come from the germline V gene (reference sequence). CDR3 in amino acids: CASRSWVSYEQYF. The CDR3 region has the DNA TGTGCCAGCAGGTCTTGGGTCTCCTACGAGCAGTACTTC.

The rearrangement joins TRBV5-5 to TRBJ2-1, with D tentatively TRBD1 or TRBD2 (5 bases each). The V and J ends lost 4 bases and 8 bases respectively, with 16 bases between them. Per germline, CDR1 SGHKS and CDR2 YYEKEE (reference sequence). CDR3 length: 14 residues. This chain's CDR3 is CASSMGDVRDEQFF. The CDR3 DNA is TGTGCCAGCAGCATGGGGGACGTCCGGGATGAGCAGTTCTTC.

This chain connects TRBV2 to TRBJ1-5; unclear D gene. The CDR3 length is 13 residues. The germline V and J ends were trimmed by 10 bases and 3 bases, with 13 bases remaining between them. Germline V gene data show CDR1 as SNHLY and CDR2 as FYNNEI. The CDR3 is CATKPSVNQPQHF. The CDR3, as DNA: TGTGCCACAAAACCATCCGTCAATCAGCCCCAGCATTTT.

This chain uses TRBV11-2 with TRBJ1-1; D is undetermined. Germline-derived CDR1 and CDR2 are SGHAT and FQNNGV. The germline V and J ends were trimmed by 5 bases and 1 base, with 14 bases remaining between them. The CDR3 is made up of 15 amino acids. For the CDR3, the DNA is TGTGCCAGCAGCCTCAAAGGCCCGGGGAACACTGAAGCTTTCTTT. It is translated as CASSLKGPGNTEAFF. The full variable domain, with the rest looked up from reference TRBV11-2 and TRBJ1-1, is EAGVAQSPRYKIIEKRQSVAFWCNPISGHATLYWYQQILGQGPKLLIQFQNNGVVDDSQLPKDRFSAERLKGVDSTLKIQPAKLEDSAVYLCASSLKGPGNTEAFFGQGTRLTVV.

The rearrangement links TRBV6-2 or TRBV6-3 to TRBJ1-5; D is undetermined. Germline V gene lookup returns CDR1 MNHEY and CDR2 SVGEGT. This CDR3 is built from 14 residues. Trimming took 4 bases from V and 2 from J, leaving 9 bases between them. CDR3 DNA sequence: TGTGCCAGCAGTTCTTCCCGTCGCAATCAGCCCCAGCATTTT. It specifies CASSSSRRNQPQHF.